The rows below give T cell receptor beta chains drawn from one sample of a study of shared clonotypes between healthy human individuals. Assay used: immunoSEQ multiplex PCR; TCRdb lists only in-frame clones, some missing. The sample contains some 490,000 clones, around 85% of which appear only once. The material sequenced was PBMCs. All receptors come from a woman between 35 and 50 years old in good health. Some clones in this sample may be carry-over from other donors' samples. Both conserved end residues are part of each CDR3. The D gene is left open where the match is weak. Only part of the rows carry a size: once, few, many, or a class if the clone is expanded.

CDR3nt,CDR3aa,d_gene,v_gene,abundance,j_gene
TGTGCCTGGAGTGTCCGACAGTACAATGAGCAGTTCTTC,CAWSVRQYNEQFF,.,TRBV30,few,TRBJ2-1
TGTGCCAGCAGTTCCGGACAGCACTACGAGCAGTACTTC,CASSSGQHYEQYF,.,TRBV28,once,TRBJ2-7
TGTGCCAGCAGCACTAATAGCGGAGGGAGCTCCTACAATGAGCAGTTCTTC,CASSTNSGGSSYNEQFF,.,TRBV27,.,TRBJ2-1
TGTGCCATCAAGCGGGAGGGGGGCAATGAGCAGTTCTTC,CAIKREGGNEQFF,TRBD2,TRBV10-3,.,TRBJ2-1
TGTGCCATCAGTGCGGACTACGAGCAGTACTTC,CAISADYEQYF,.,TRBV10-3,.,TRBJ2-7
TGCGCCAGCAGCTTGGCGGCTAACTATGGCTACACCTTC,CASSLAANYGYTF,.,TRBV5-1,few,TRBJ1-2
TGTGCCAGCTCCCCAGGTAGCGGGAGGTTGCTCTACAATGAGCAGTTCTTC,CASSPGSGRLLYNEQFF,TRBD2,TRBV18,few,TRBJ2-1
TGTGCCAGCTCACCACCGGGGTTCACCGGGGGGCTGTTTTTT,CASSPPGFTGGLFF,.,TRBV18,.,TRBJ2-2
TGTGCCAGCATCAGTCTAGGGCGGTCAGGTCGAGCTTTCTTT,CASISLGRSGRAFF,.,TRBV13,.,TRBJ1-1
TGTGCCAGCAGCTTAATCGAGGCCTCCTACAATGAGCAGTTCTTC,CASSLIEASYNEQFF,.,TRBV7-2,.,TRBJ2-1
TGTGCCAGCAGCTCCCACCGGGACAGGGGCAGAGAGACCCAGTACTTC,CASSSHRDRGRETQYF,TRBD1,TRBV13,many,TRBJ2-5
TGTGCCAGCAGCGTAGGGTCCATGCCCCAAGAGACCCAGTACTTC,CASSVGSMPQETQYF,.,TRBV9,.,TRBJ2-5
TGTGCCATCGGGACAGGGTATGGCTACACCTTC,CAIGTGYGYTF,TRBD1,TRBV10-3,many,TRBJ1-2
TGCGCCAGCAGCCAAGGGTTAGGGTACCAAGAGACCCAGTACTTC,CASSQGLGYQETQYF,.,TRBV4-3,.,TRBJ2-5
TGTGCCAGCAGCTTCTCCGGGACAGGGGAAGAGAATGAAAAACTGTTTTTT,CASSFSGTGEENEKLFF,TRBD1,TRBV9,.,TRBJ1-4
TGTGCCTGGTCCGGGACAGGGGGCGAGAAGAACTATGGCTACACCTTC,CAWSGTGGEKNYGYTF,TRBD1,TRBV30,.,TRBJ1-2
TGTGCCAGCAGCTCCTCCGGGTTGGCCCAGCATTTT,CASSSSGLAQHF,.,TRBV7-2,.,TRBJ1-5
TGCGCCAGCAGCTTTAGCGGGAGGTCCGCGGATACGCAGTATTTT,CASSFSGRSADTQYF,TRBD2,TRBV5-1,.,TRBJ2-3
TGTGCCAGCAGCTTAGGTCGGACAGGAACTAATGAAAAACTGTTTTTT,CASSLGRTGTNEKLFF,TRBD1,TRBV7-8,.,TRBJ1-4
TGTGCCAGCAGCTTGGCGGGAGTAAAAAACATTCAGTACTTC,CASSLAGVKNIQYF,TRBD2,TRBV7-9,few,TRBJ2-4
TGTGCCAGCAGCGTGAGCGGGGCATTGGGAAATGAGCAGTTCTTC,CASSVSGALGNEQFF,TRBD2,TRBV9,.,TRBJ2-1
TGTGCCACCAGCAGGGCCCTCAGCGGGGGCAGGATTAATGAGCAGTTCTTC,CATSRALSGGRINEQFF,TRBD2,TRBV15,.,TRBJ2-1
TGTGCCAGCTCACCACCGGGACTCCTAGGTGGCTACACCTTC,CASSPPGLLGGYTF,.,TRBV18,.,TRBJ1-2
TGTGCCACCAGCACCTACAGGGGAGGGGGCTACACCTTC,CATSTYRGGGYTF,TRBD1,TRBV15,.,TRBJ1-2
TGTGCCAGCAGCCCCGCAGGGCCAACTAATGAAAAACTGTTTTTT,CASSPAGPTNEKLFF,.,TRBV14,.,TRBJ1-4
TGCGCCAGCAGCTTGGCTCGGGAGGGAGGGGAGCCAGATACGCAGTATTTT,CASSLAREGGEPDTQYF,TRBD2,TRBV5-1,once,TRBJ2-3
TGCGCCAGCAGTGTTGGCAGCTTAAACATTCAGTACTTC,CASSVGSLNIQYF,.,TRBV10-2,once,TRBJ2-4
TGTGCCAGCAGCTTGGGGGTGCATCAGCCCCAGCATTTT,CASSLGVHQPQHF,.,TRBV7-6,.,TRBJ1-5
TGTGCCAGCAGTTTAGACAGGGTTTCCTACGAGCAGTACTTC,CASSLDRVSYEQYF,TRBD1,TRBV28,.,TRBJ2-7
TGCGCCAGCACCCCCTTGGGCAGCCGGACAGATACGCAGTATTTT,CASTPLGSRTDTQYF,.,TRBV5-1,many,TRBJ2-3
TGTGCCAGCAGTGAAATCGGAGGGGGGCAAGAGACCCAGTACTTC,CASSEIGGGQETQYF,.,TRBV2,.,TRBJ2-5
TGCGCCAGCAGATTAACCGGACAAGCCACCGGGGAGCTGTTTTTT,CASRLTGQATGELFF,.,TRBV5-1,.,TRBJ2-2
TGTGCCAGCAGCCAAATTCTGGGGGACAGAAGCTCTGGAAACACCATATATTTT,CASSQILGDRSSGNTIYF,TRBD1,TRBV4-2,.,TRBJ1-3
TGCGCCAGCAGCTCGGACACCACCGGCGGGACCCAGTACTTC,CASSSDTTGGTQYF,.,TRBV5-1,.,TRBJ2-5
TGTGCCAGCAGCTTAGACTGGCCGCGCCGCCTGGACTATGGCTACACCTTC,CASSLDWPRRLDYGYTF,.,TRBV7-9,.,TRBJ1-2
TGTGCCAGCTCACCCCCGACAGGGCCCAATTACTTC,CASSPPTGPNYF,TRBD1,TRBV18,.,TRBJ2-7
TGCGCCAGCAGCTGGGGCAGCGGGACTGAAGCTTTCTTT,CASSWGSGTEAFF,.,TRBV5-1,.,TRBJ1-1
TGTGCCAGCAGCTTGGACGGCGGGGAGCTGTTTTTT,CASSLDGGELFF,.,TRBV5-8,.,TRBJ2-2
TGCGCCAGCACCTTTGGAGGACTAGCGTTGGAGACCCAGTACTTC,CASTFGGLALETQYF,TRBD2,TRBV5-1,.,TRBJ2-5
TGCAGCGCAACCGGTCAGGGCCTCTCTGGGGCCAACGTCCTGACTTTC,CSATGQGLSGANVLTF,.,TRBV29-1,few,TRBJ2-6
TGTGCCAGCAGTCGGGGCGGACTAGCCAAAAACATTCAGTACTTC,CASSRGGLAKNIQYF,.,TRBV28,.,TRBJ2-4
TGTGCCAGCACACGGGGGGGCAGATCCCTCTACGAGCAGTACTTC,CASTRGGRSLYEQYF,TRBD2,TRBV2,.,TRBJ2-7
TGTGCCAGCAGTTTAAGGACAGGTAGTCATCAGCCCCAGCATTTT,CASSLRTGSHQPQHF,TRBD1,TRBV28,.,TRBJ1-5